The next 7 T cell receptor beta chains were all read from a single sample in a study of blood T cell repertoires in COVID-19. Data came from immunoSEQ multiplex PCR; TCRdb stores just in-frame clones and leaves some out. The sample has approximately 110,000 clones, approximately 88% seen once; the top ten hold 0.83%. What was sequenced was peripheral blood. Receptors originate from a woman between 65 and 79 years old with acute or convalescent COVID-19.

Here the CDR3 DNA reads TGTGCCAGTAGTATAAGTAGCGGGAGAGGGGGAGAGACCCAGTACTTC. Protein product: CASSISSGRGGETQYF. This chain joins TRBV19 and TRBJ2-5; TRBD2 agrees at 9 bases. In germline, CDR1 is LNHDA, CDR2 SQIVND (reference sequence). The V and J ends lost 2 bases and 4 bases, in that order; junction bases with no gene match: 8. This CDR3 spans 16 amino acids. Supplemented by reference TRBV19 and TRBJ2-5, the full variable domain reads DGGITQSPKYLFRKEGQNVTLSCEQNLNHDAMYWYRQDPGQGLRLIYYSQIVNDFQKGDIAEGYSVSREKKESFPLTVTSAQKNPTAFYLCASSISSGRGGETQYFGPGTRLLVL.

This clone has just a few counts. The V call is TRBV7-6, the J call TRBJ2-2; D may be TRBD1 (5 bases). Germline loops: CDR1 SGHVS, CDR2 FNYEAQ. The germline V and J ends were trimmed by 2 bases and 6 bases, with 22 bases remaining between them. CDR3 length: 18 amino acids. CDR3 nucleotide sequence: TGTGCCAGCAGCTTAAGGTCTGGTCGGCAGGGTTGGGCCGGGGAGCTGTTTTTT. Residues: CASSLRSGRQGWAGELFF.

This chain links TRBV5-4 with TRBJ1-6, with D perhaps TRBD1 (6 bases). V was shortened by 2 bases and J by 10 bases, with 16 bases between the two germline ends. Germline CDR1 is SGHNT and CDR2 is YYREEE (reference sequence). CDR3 length equals 15 residues. The CDR3 DNA reads as TGTGCCAGCAGCTTTCAGACAGGCGGTGGGTCACCCCTCCACTTT. It codes for CASSFQTGGGSPLHF.

This clone showed up just a few times. The chain uses TRBV28 and TRBJ1-4; 8 bases line up with TRBD1. With V trimmed by 6 bases and J by 7 bases, 7 bases remained unmatched. The CDR3 runs to 14 residues. Germline V lookup: CDR1 MDHEN, CDR2 SYDVKM. CDR3 coding DNA: TGTGCCAGCAGCGAGGACAGGGAGGGTGAAAAACTGTTTTTT. This translates into CASSEDREGEKLFF.

The rearrangement links TRBV29-1 to TRBJ2-1; D perhaps matches TRBD2 (5 bases). Trimming took 7 bases from V and 8 from J, leaving 9 bases between them. This CDR3 spans 10 amino acids. Per germline, CDR1 SQVTM and CDR2 ANQGSEA. The DNA of the CDR3 is TGCAGCGGCGGGCACCATGAGCAGTTCTTC. Amino acid sequence: CSGGHHEQFF.

The rearrangement joins TRBV9 to TRBJ1-3, with D possibly matching TRBD1 (6 bases). The germline V gene has CDR1 SGDLS and CDR2 YYNGEE. The CDR3 covers 17 residues. V was clipped by 4 bases and J by 2 bases, with 19 bases between them. As DNA, the CDR3 is TGTGCCAGCAGCCCCTCGGGGGGGGCAAGTGCTGGAAACACCATATATTTT. Its translation is CASSPSGGASAGNTIYF.

This clone came up many times. The DNA for the CDR3 is TGTGCCAGCAGCCAAGTGGGGCAAGGAACCTACGAGCAGTACTTC. It specifies CASSQVGQGTYEQYF. The V and J genes are TRBV4-2 and TRBJ2-7, with D tentatively TRBD1 (5 bases). This CDR3 has 15 amino acids. Trimming stripped 1 base from V and 2 bases from J, with 12 bases between. CDR1 is LGHNA and CDR2 is YNFKEQ in the germline V gene.